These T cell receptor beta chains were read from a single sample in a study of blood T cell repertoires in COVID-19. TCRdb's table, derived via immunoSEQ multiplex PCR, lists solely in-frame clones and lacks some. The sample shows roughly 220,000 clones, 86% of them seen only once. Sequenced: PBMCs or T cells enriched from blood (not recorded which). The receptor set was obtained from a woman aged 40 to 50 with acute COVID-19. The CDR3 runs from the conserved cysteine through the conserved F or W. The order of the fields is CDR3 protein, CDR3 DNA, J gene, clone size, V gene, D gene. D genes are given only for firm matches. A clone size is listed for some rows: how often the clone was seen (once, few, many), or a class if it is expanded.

CDR3: CASSFPPSGGPVDTQYF; DNA: TGTGCCAGCAGCTTCCCTCCTAGCGGGGGGCCGGTAGATACGCAGTATTTT; J: TRBJ2-3; size: once; V: TRBV7-3; D: TRBD2
CDR3: CASEAGNGGGGQFF; DNA: TGTGCCAGCGAGGCAGGGAATGGGGGAGGGGGGCAGTTCTTC; J: TRBJ2-1; size: .; V: TRBV27; D: .
CDR3: CASSSLRLETVNTEAFF; DNA: TGTGCCAGCAGTTCCTTAAGATTGGAGACAGTGAACACTGAAGCTTTCTTT; J: TRBJ1-1; size: .; V: TRBV6-2/TRBV6-3; D: .
CDR3: CASSLSIPTGAPYEQYF; DNA: TGTGCCAGCAGTTTATCGATCCCCACAGGGGCTCCCTACGAGCAGTACTTC; J: TRBJ2-7; size: .; V: TRBV27; D: TRBD1
CDR3: CASSQDTRPIFYGYTF; DNA: TGTGCCAGCAGCCAAGATACCAGGCCGATTTTCTATGGCTACACCTTC; J: TRBJ1-2; size: few; V: TRBV3-1/TRBV3-2; D: .
CDR3: CASSKGTGRSRETQYF; DNA: TGTGCCAGCAGCAAAGGGACAGGGAGATCCAGAGAGACCCAGTACTTC; J: TRBJ2-5; size: .; V: TRBV11-2; D: TRBD1
CDR3: CASSYRGPGNTIYF; DNA: TGTGCCAGCAGCTACAGGGGGCCGGGAAACACCATATATTTT; J: TRBJ1-3; size: once; V: TRBV6-5; D: TRBD1
CDR3: CASSLAPGTGEVLHF; DNA: TGTGCCAGCAGCTTGGCCCCCGGGACAGGAGAAGTCCTTCACTTT; J: TRBJ1-6; size: .; V: TRBV5-4; D: TRBD1
CDR3: CASSTNRGGQPQHF; DNA: TGTGCCAGCAGCACAAACAGGGGCGGTCAGCCCCAGCATTTT; J: TRBJ1-5; size: .; V: TRBV5-4; D: TRBD1
CDR3: CASTPGGLTEAFF; DNA: TGTGCCAGCACCCCAGGGGGGCTAACTGAAGCTTTCTTT; J: TRBJ1-1; size: .; V: TRBV6-5; D: TRBD1
CDR3: CASSQARVPLHF; DNA: TGTGCCAGCAGCCAAGCCAGGGTTCCCCTCCACTTT; J: TRBJ1-6; size: many; V: TRBV14; D: .
CDR3: CASGPRLWGLNVNQPQHF; DNA: TGTGCCAGCGGACCCCGTCTTTGGGGGCTAAACGTCAATCAGCCCCAGCATTTT; J: TRBJ1-5; size: .; V: TRBV27; D: .
CDR3: CASSLEKLFF; DNA: TGTGCCAGCAGTCTAGAAAAACTGTTTTTT; J: TRBJ1-4; size: once; V: TRBV2; D: .
CDR3: CASSTTSGGSYNEQFF; DNA: TGTGCCAGTAGTACGACTAGCGGGGGGTCCTACAATGAGCAGTTCTTC; J: TRBJ2-1; size: .; V: TRBV19; D: TRBD2
CDR3: CASSPLVGQGARNEQFF; DNA: TGTGCTAGCAGCCCGTTAGTCGGGCAGGGGGCGAGGAATGAGCAGTTCTTC; J: TRBJ2-1; size: .; V: TRBV7-7; D: TRBD1
CDR3: CASSHSGDDGYTF; DNA: TGTGCCAGCTCCCACTCAGGGGACGATGGCTACACCTTC; J: TRBJ1-2; size: once; V: TRBV18; D: .